These 3 T cell receptor beta chains share one sample of origin, sequenced in a study of post-analysis software for immune sequencing data (dated by TCRdb to between 2014 and 2017). General findings and caveats noted by the study authors: Significantly higher frequencies in patients than in controls were found for about 5 TRBV segments, including TRBV5-6, TRBV5-1 and TRBV20-1.

These receptors' targets are unknown. Libraries were built with PCR. The data were produced on an Illumina HiSeq 2500. To reduce PCR and sequencing biases, unique molecular identifiers were incorporated into the TCR beta cDNA libraries. The raw public data were reprocessed by TCRdb itself: fastp quality trimming at Q25, MiXCR clonotype calling, in-frame beta chains only. Every entry covers one CDR3 protein and lists the most common genes and DNA from its rows. In all, the sample holds approximately 730,000 distinct CDR3 sequences, and 25% to 30% of those were seen once. The top ten clonotypes cover roughly 0.54% of the sample. The sequencing input was blood. Receptors were obtained from a girl between 5 and 17 years old with multiple sclerosis.

The V gene is TRBV5-1, the J gene TRBJ1-1; TRBD1 matches at 9 bases. The CDR3 is 15 residues long. In germline, CDR1 is SGHRS, CDR2 YFSETQ. V was pared by 3 bases and J by 3 bases, with 6 bases of the junction left unmatched. The CDR3: CASSSLQGADTEAFF. In DNA, the CDR3 is TGCGCCAGCAGCTCCCTACAGGGGGCCGACACTGAAGCTTTCTTT.

The CDR3 is CASTLGGTVSYNEQFF. Here the CDR3 DNA reads TGTGCCAGCACCCTCGGCGGGACCGTCTCCTACAATGAGCAGTTCTTC. This sequence joins TRBV9 and TRBJ2-1; weak D call: TRBD2 (6 bases). There are 16 residues in the CDR3. V lost 6 bases to trimming and J lost 0 bases, with 16 bases between them. CDR1 and CDR2 (germline): SGDLS, YYNGEE.

This clonotype showed up just once. This chain links TRBV6-2 or TRBV6-3 with TRBJ1-1; no reliable D call. The V and J ends lost 2 bases and 6 bases respectively, with 13 bases between them. CDR3 size: 14 residues. In germline, CDR1 is MNHEY, CDR2 SVGEGT. Here the CDR3 reads CASSYRTPGAEAFF. Written as DNA, the CDR3 is TGTGCCAGCAGTTACCGTACCCCCGGCGCTGAAGCTTTCTTT.